The next 8 T cell receptor beta chains were all read from a single sample in a study of cytomegalovirus exposure and HLA in healthy donors. The PCR made use of 60 Vbeta and 13 Jbeta primers. The protocol was immunoSEQ multiplex PCR, while the TCRdb copy is restricted to in-frame clones and leaves out a portion. The repertoire holds 180,000 or so clones, with just under 80% as singletons. The specimen was PBMCs. The receptors were gathered from a female donor in good health and CMV-seronegative.

This clone was detected a few times. CDR3 protein: CASSTQGLAYEQYF. The DNA for the CDR3 is TGTGCCAGTAGCACACAGGGGTTGGCCTACGAGCAGTACTTC. The chain recombines TRBV19 with TRBJ2-7; 7 positions agree with TRBD1. The germline V gene encodes CDR1 LNHDA and CDR2 SQIVND (reference sequence). Trimming took 6 bases from V and 2 from J; bases not matched to a gene: 7. This CDR3 spans 14 amino acids.

This chain links TRBV2 with TRBJ2-1; the match to TRBD2 covers 9 bases. Germline CDR1 SNHLY, CDR2 FYNNEI. The CDR3 is made up of 13 amino acids. Germline trimming cut 0 bases from V and 13 bases from J; bases unmatched to any gene: 4. The CDR3 DNA reads as TGTGCCAGCAGTGAAGCCAAGGGGACTAGCCAGTTCTTC. Translating it yields CASSEAKGTSQFF.

The chain has TRBV7-9 and TRBJ1-1; weak D call: TRBD1 (5 bases). The CDR3 is made up of 14 amino acids. Germline CDR1 SEHNR, CDR2 FQNEAQ (reference sequence). V dropped 5 bases and J dropped 1 base, with 11 bases sitting between them. In DNA form, the CDR3 reads TGTGCCAGCAGCCGTCGGGGGTCGAACACTGAAGCTTTCTTT. Amino acids: CASSRRGSNTEAFF.

The CDR3 reads CASSVGRSRGWETQYF. CDR3 sequence (DNA): TGTGCCAGCAGCGTAGGCCGCTCCCGGGGGTGGGAGACCCAGTACTTC. The chain has TRBV9 and TRBJ2-5, with D maybe TRBD2 (6 bases). CDR1 SGDLS and CDR2 YYNGEE come from the germline V gene. The CDR3 has 16 residues. V dropped 0 bases and J dropped 5 bases, with 17 bases sitting between them.

The chain combines TRBV18 with TRBJ2-1; 7 bases fit TRBD1. In germline, CDR1 is KGHSH, CDR2 LQKENI. This CDR3 has 17 residues. V lost 3 bases and J lost 2; bases outside the gene matches: 10. This CDR3 is CASSPARWDRTYNEQFF. The CDR3 DNA sequence: TGTGCCAGCTCACCCGCCCGGTGGGACAGAACCTACAATGAGCAGTTCTTC.

This clone has a single count. The chain recombines TRBV27 with TRBJ1-4; 7 positions match TRBD1. Per germline, CDR1 MNHEY and CDR2 SMNVEV (reference sequence). Germline trimming cut 6 bases from V and 2 bases from J; bases unmatched to any gene: 6. There are 15 residues in the CDR3. This CDR3 is CASSKQGYTNEKLFF. For the CDR3, the DNA is TGTGCCAGCAGCAAACAGGGGTATACTAATGAAAAACTGTTTTTT.

This clone has only a few counts. The V gene is TRBV10-3, the J gene TRBJ2-5; D ambiguous. Per the germline V gene, CDR1 is ENHRY and CDR2 is SYGVKD. The CDR3 length is 13 residues. The V end was cut by 6 bases, the J end by 0 bases, with 8 bases between. The CDR3 loop is CAIRSANQETQYF. In DNA form, the CDR3 reads TGTGCCATCAGGAGTGCGAACCAAGAGACCCAGTACTTC.

The rearrangement links TRBV18 to TRBJ2-7; 7 nucleotides match TRBD1. Trimming cost V 5 bases and J 0 bases; bases outside gene matches: 7. Germline CDR1 reads KGHSH; CDR2 reads LQKENI. The CDR3 extends over 15 amino acids. This CDR3 is CASSTGQQSSYEQYF. The DNA for the CDR3 is TGTGCCAGCTCAACGGGACAGCAGAGCTCCTACGAGCAGTACTTC.